The sequence of this T cell receptor beta chain was determined in a study of shared clonotypes between healthy human individuals. Study-wide points: Donor clonotype sharing was expected to depend on sequencing depth.

About this clone itself: Its antigen is unknown.

Unsorted PBMC samples were amplified in replicate PCRs containing 300 ng DNA, tens of thousands of T cell genomes. The data were produced by immunoSEQ multiplex PCR, yet TCRdb's version contains in-frame clones alone and is incomplete. Of some 480,000 clones in the sample, 70% to 80% were seen once. With 5 bases removed from V and 2 bases from J, the gap between germline ends came to 10 bases. The CDR3 totals 13 residues. Germline values: CDR1 SGHTA, CDR2 FQGNSA. Material for sequencing was PBMCs. The chain recombines TRBV7-2 with TRBJ2-7, with D unclear. The clonotype originates from a woman in her thirties or forties in good health. Some clones in this sample may be carry-over from other donors' samples. The DNA of the CDR3 is TGTGCCAGCAGCAAACAGTCTACCTACGAGCAGTACTTC. This sequence encodes CASSKQSTYEQYF.